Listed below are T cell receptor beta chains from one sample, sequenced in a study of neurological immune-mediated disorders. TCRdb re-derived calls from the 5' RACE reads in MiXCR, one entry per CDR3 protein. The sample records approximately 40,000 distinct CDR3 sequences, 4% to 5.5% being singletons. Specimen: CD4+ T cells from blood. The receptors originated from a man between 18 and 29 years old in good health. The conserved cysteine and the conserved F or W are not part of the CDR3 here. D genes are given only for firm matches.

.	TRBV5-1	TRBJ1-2	ASSGPQWGQDPFYGYT
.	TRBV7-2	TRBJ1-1	ASSSGQKVWSGTEAF
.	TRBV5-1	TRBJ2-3	ASSLESDTQY
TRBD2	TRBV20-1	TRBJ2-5	SARVRGRLAGPQETQY
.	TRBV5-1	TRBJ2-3	ASSLQPTDTQY
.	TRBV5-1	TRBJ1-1	ASSLWLGSRITTEAF
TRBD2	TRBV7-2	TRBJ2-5	ASSPTGGRQTQY
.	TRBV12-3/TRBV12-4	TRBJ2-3	ASTSYSSATDTQY
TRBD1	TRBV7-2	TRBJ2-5	ASSLGARTGAETQY
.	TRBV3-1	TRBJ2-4	ASSQVSLGNIQY
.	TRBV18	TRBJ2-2	ASSPPGTANTGELF
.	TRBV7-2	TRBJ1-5	ASSFSGVTEQPQH
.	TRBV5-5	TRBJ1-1	ASSLYDLNTEAF
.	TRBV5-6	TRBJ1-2	ASSSGTSYGYT
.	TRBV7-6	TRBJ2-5	ASSLMVSKQETQY
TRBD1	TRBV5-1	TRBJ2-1	ASSLVRGGGRNEQF
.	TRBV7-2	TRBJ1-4	ASSVGQPSNEKLF
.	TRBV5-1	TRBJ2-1	ASSPEDPDNEQF
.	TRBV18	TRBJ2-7	ATPWTVRVEQY
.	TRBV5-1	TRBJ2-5	ASSLYGGPTETQY
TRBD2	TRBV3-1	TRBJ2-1	ASSPGSVAGVNEQF
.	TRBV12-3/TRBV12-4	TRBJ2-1	ASKTVGGNEQF
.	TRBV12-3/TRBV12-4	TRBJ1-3	ASSSGGASGNTIY
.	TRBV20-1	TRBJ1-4	SARGRQLNEKLF
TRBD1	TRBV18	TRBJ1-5	ASSGDRDQPQH
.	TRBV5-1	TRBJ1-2	ASSLEEGSLYGYT
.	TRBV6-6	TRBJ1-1	ASSQLLGGTEAF
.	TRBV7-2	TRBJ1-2	ASSLSPGSVNGYT
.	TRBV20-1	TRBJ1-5	SAPGRGNQPQH
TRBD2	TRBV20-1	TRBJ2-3	SARLAGSTDTQY
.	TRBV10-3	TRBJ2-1	AIRSKGYPGSYNEQF
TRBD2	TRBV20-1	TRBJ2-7	SARQAGGSYEQY
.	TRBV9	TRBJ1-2	ASSVNRDNGYT
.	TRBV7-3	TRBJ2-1	ASSRTPGLDEQF
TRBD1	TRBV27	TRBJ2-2	ASSLLGQDTGELF
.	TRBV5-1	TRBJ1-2	ASLDGKGYT
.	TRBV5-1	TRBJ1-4	ASSPGGAVNEKLF
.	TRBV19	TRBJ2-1	ASSRSSLDKGEQF
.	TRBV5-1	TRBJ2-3	ASSSDNSDTQY
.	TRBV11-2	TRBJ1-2	ASSPIGTHLPNYGYT
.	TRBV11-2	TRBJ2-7	ASSLWTGEQY
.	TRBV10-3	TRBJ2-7	AISDTLNSYEQY
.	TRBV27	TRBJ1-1	ASSRTRASMNTEAF